This T cell receptor beta chain came from a study of healthy donors' naive CD4 and CD8 T cells. Comment on this clonotype: What it binds is unknown.

A linear amplification protocol produced the TCR libraries from around 510 ng of total RNA. MiXCR was run by TCRdb on the reads, yielding one entry per CDR3 protein. This table holds roughly 200,000 distinct CDR3 sequences, over 60% found once. This CDR3 is 14 amino acids long. Looked up from germline, CDR1 is SGHDT and CDR2 is YYEEEE. V lost 4 bases to trimming and J lost 7 bases, with 18 bases between them. The study's findings and limits: Bulk sequencing left alpha and beta chains unpaired.

Sorting defined naive CD4+ as CD4+CD8-CD45RO-CD45RA+ and naive CD8+ as CD8+CD4-CD45RA+CD27bright. This chain connects TRBV5-6 to TRBJ2-7, with D perhaps being TRBD1 or TRBD2 (6 bases each). The TCR comes from a pool of human donors in good health; the sample pools cells from several healthy donors. The sequenced sample was naive CD4+ and CD8+ T cells sorted from blood, pooled from several donors. The DNA of the CDR3 is TGTGCCAGCAGCCCGGGGGCAGGAGCTGGGGAGCAGTACTTC. Protein sequence: CASSPGAGAGEQYF.